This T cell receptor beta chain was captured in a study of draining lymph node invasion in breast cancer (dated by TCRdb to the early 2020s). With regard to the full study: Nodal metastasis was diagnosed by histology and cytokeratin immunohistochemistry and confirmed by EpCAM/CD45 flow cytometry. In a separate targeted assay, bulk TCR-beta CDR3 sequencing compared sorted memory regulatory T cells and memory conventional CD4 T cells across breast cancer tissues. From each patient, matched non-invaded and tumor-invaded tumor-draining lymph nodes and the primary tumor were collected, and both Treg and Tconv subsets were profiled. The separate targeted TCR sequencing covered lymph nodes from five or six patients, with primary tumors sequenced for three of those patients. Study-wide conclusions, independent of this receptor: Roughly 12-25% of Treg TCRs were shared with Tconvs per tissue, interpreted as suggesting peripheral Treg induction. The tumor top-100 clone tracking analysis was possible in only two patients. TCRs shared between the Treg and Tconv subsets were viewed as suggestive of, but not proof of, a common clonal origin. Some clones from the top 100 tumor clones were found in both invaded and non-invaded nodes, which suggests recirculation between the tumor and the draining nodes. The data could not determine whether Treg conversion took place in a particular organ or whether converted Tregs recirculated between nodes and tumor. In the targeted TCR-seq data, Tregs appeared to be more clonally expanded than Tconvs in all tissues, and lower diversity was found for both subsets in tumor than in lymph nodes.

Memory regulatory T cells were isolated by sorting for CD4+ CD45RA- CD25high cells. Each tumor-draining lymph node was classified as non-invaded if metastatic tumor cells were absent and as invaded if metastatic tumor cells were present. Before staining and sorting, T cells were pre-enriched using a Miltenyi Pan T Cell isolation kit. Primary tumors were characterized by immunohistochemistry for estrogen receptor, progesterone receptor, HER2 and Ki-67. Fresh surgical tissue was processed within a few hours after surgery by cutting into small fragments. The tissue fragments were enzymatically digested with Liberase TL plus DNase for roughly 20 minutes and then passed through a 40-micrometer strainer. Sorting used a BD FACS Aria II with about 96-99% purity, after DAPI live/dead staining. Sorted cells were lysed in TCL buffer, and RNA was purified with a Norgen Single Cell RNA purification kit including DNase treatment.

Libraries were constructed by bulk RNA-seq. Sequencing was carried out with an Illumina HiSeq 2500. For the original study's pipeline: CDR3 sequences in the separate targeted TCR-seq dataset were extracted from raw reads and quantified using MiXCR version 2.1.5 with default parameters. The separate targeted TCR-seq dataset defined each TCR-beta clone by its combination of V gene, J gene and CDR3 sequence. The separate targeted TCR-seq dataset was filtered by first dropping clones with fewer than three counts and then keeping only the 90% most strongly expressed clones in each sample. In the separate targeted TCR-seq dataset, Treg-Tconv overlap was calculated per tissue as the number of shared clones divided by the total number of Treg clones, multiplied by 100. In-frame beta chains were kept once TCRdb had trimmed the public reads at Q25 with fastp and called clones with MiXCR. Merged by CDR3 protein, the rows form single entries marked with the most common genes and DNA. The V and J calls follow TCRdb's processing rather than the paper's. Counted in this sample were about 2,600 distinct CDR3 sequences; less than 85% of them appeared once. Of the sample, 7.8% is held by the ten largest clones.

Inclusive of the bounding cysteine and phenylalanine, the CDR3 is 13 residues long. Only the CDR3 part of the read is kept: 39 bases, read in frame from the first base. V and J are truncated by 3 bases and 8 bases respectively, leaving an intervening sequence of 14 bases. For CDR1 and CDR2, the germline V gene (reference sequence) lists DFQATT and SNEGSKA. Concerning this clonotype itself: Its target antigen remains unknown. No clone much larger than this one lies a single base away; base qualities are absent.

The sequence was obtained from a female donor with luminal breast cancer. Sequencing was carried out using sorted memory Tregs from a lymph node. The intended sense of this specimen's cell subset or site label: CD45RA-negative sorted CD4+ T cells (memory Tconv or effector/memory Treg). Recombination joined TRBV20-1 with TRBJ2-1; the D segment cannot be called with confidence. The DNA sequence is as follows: TGCAGTGCTAGGACCCTGGGCCTTTATGAGCAGTTCTTC. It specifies CSARTLGLYEQFF.